This T cell receptor beta chain was profiled in a study of blood T cell repertoires in COVID-19. This table comes from immunoSEQ multiplex PCR, and its TCRdb copy is limited to in-frame clones, with some not included. This table holds more than 250,000 clones, about 85% found once. This CDR3 is 10 amino acids long. Sequencing used PBMCs or T cells enriched from blood (not recorded which). This receptor was taken from a woman aged 30 to 39 who had recovered from COVID-19. The chain combines TRBV12-3 or TRBV12-4 with TRBJ1-2; D unclear. CDR3 sequence reads: CAILGNGYTF. DNA of the CDR3: TGTGCAATACTCGGGAATGGCTACACCTTC.